This T cell receptor beta chain was documented in a study of lymphopenia after photon versus proton radiotherapy. TCRdb keeps only in-frame clones here, not all; method: immunoSEQ multiplex PCR. The profile shows 35,000 to 45,000 clones, under 85% of them singletons. The length of the CDR3 is 14 residues. Trimming stripped 3 bases from V and 3 bases from J, with 11 bases between. CDR1 and CDR2 from the germline V gene are LNHNV and YYDKDF (reference sequence). The sample in question was peripheral blood, obtained from a patient treated with proton-based radiotherapy. The rearrangement links TRBV15 to TRBJ1-1; a possible D gene is TRBD1 (5 bases). The sequence was collected from a woman aged 65 to 85 with pancreatic cancer. The chain's CDR3 is CATSSSGAYTEAFF. CDR3 DNA sequence: TGTGCCACCAGCAGTTCCGGGGCCTACACTGAAGCTTTCTTT.